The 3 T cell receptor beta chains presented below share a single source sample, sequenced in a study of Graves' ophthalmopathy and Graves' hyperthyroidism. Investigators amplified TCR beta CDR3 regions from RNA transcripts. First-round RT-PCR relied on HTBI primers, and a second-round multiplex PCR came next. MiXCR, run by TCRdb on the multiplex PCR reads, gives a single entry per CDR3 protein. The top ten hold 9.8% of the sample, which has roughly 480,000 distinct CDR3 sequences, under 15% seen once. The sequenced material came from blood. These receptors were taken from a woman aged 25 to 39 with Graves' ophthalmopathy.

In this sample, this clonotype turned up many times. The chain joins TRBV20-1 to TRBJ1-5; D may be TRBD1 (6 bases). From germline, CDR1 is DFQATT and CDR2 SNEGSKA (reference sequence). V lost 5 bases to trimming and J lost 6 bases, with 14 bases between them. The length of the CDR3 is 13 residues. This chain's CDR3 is CSALQGSGQPQHF. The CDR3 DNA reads TGCAGTGCTCTTCAGGGGAGCGGTCAGCCCCAGCATTTT.

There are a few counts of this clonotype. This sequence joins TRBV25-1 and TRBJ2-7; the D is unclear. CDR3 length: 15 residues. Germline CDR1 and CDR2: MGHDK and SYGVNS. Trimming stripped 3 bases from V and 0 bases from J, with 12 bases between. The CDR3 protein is CASSDFDESSYEQYF. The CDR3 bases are TGTGCCAGCAGTGATTTCGACGAGAGCTCCTACGAGCAGTACTTC.

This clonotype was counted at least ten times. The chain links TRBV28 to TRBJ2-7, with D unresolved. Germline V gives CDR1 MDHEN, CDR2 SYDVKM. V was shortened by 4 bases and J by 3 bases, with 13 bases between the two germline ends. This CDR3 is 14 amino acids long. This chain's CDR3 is CASSSPKGGYEQYF. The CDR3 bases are TGTGCCAGCAGTTCCCCTAAAGGCGGCTACGAGCAGTACTTC. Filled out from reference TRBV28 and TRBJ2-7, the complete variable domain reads DVKVTQSSRYLVKRTGEKVFLECVQDMDHENMFWYRQDPGLGLRLIYFSYDVKMKEKGDIPEGYSVSREKKERFSLILESASTNQTSMYLCASSSPKGGYEQYFGPGTRLTVT.